This T cell receptor beta chain was found in a study of OX40 agonist ivuxolimab in advanced cancers. Looking at the study overall: Allowance was made for prior anti-PD-1, anti-PD-L1 or anti-CTLA-4 therapy, and 40% had some.

Measured with immunoSEQ multiplex PCR; TCRdb has only the in-frame clones, and not every one. The top ten clones hold 0.55% to 0.7% of a sample with tens of thousands of clones, over 75% of them seen once. Study-level points and caveats: Antigen specificity of clonally expanded peripheral T cells was not established.

This clone was observed a handful of times. The antigen is unknown. CDR1 LGHNA and CDR2 YSLEER come from the germline V gene. This CDR3 is built from 15 residues. V lost 3 bases and J lost 5, with 16 bases in between. The chain couples TRBV4-3 to TRBJ2-5, with TRBD2 as a possible D gene (6 bases). The receptor comes from an adult with an advanced solid tumor such as melanoma, head and neck, liver or kidney cancer. The sample here was CD4+ or CD8+ T cells sorted from blood, taken in a trial of the OX40 agonist ivuxolimab. The CDR3 sequence: CASSQRALAGETQYF. DNA for the CDR3: TGCGCCAGCAGCCAGAGGGCACTAGCTGGCGAGACCCAGTACTTC.